This T cell receptor (beta chain) emerged from a study of identical twins. Every sampled donor was Caucasian and healthy. TCRdb processed the 5' RACE reads anew with MiXCR; each CDR3 protein has one entry. The table lists 500,000 to 550,000 distinct CDR3 sequences, around 22% of them singletons, with approximately 0.48% in the top ten. This same sample was also taken into another study, of yellow fever vaccine responses in identical twins.

The sample comprised CD4+ T cells sorted from blood. This receptor was taken from a young woman in good health.

This CDR3 is CASSQDWGRETQYF. The CDR3 nucleotides are TGCGCCAGCAGCCAAGATTGGGGGCGGGAGACCCAGTACTTC. V usage is TRBV4-1 and J usage is TRBJ2-5; weak D call: TRBD1 (6 bases). Trimming removed 0 bases from V and 5 bases from J, with 10 bases in between. The CDR3 is 14 residues long. Germline-derived CDR1 and CDR2 are MGHRA and YSYEKL.